This T cell receptor beta chain was profiled in a study of blood T cell repertoires in COVID-19. Study overall: Whether acute or convalescent, the COVID-19 samples came from the United States, Italy and Spain.

In the source study's methods: Reference gene primer amplification gave estimated nucleated cell counts. TCRdb's table, derived via immunoSEQ multiplex PCR, lists solely in-frame clones and lacks some. V and J calls and clone size follow that table, whereas D and trimming were derived from the DNA. The table has approximately 380,000 clones, around nine tenths seen once. Each participant's cohort was designated according to participant-reported clinical history. Cohort 3 donors counted as recovered after two negative PCRs, clearance, or resolved symptoms. The ends lost 2 bases at V and 7 bases at J; junction bases unmatched: 7. CDR1 and CDR2 (germline): MNHEY, SVGEGT. CDR3 length: 15 amino acids.

Sequencing used PBMCs or T cells enriched from blood (not recorded which). This receptor was identified in a woman aged 18-35 years who had recovered from COVID-19. The V gene is TRBV6-2 or TRBV6-3, the J gene TRBJ1-5; 8 nucleotides align to TRBD1. Here the CDR3 DNA reads TGTGCCAGCAGTTACACCCTCAGGGGGCCCCAGCCCCAGCATTTT. Its translation: CASSYTLRGPQPQHF.